The 23 T cell receptor beta chains below were found in one sample sequenced in a study of immune evolution from preneoplasia to lung adenocarcinoma. Clones were read by immunoSEQ multiplex PCR, and TCRdb kept only the in-frame ones, dropping some. The sample holds 2,000 to 3,000 clones, over 75% seen once. Sequencing input: FFPE normal lung tissue adjacent to the tumor. The receptor source for this set is a person aged 45 to 59 with lung adenocarcinoma.

The genes are TRBV6-1 and TRBJ2-1; D gene ambiguous. Germline loops: CDR1 MNHNS, CDR2 SASEGT. Trimming stripped 0 bases from V and 0 bases from J, with 30 bases between. This CDR3 has 23 residues. CDR3: CASSEAPAPFAAPDLSSYNEQFF. In nucleotides, the CDR3 is TGTGCCAGCAGTGAAGCGCCAGCCCCTTTTGCAGCGCCCGATCTTAGCTCCTACAATGAGCAGTTCTTC.

The V call is TRBV28, the J call TRBJ2-7; TRBD1 matches at 11 bases. Germline V CDR1 and CDR2: MDHEN, SYDVKM. This CDR3 region has 16 residues. V was clipped by 5 bases and J by 4 bases; unmatched bases: 10. The CDR3 spells CASSVPWDRGTYEQYF. CDR3 nucleotides: TGTGCCAGCAGTGTACCGTGGGACAGGGGGACGTACGAGCAGTACTTC.

J is TRBJ1-3 and V is TRBV19; D might be TRBD1 (6 bases). The CDR3 contains 15 residues. Germline assignment: CDR1 LNHDA and CDR2 SQIVND (reference sequence). V was trimmed by 6 bases and J by 0 bases, leaving 12 bases between them. CDR3 amino acids: CASRRDTNSGNTIYF. The CDR3 coding sequence is TGTGCCAGTAGGAGGGACACCAACTCTGGAAACACCATATATTTT.

The chain joins TRBV5-1 to TRBJ2-1; 15 positions agree with TRBD2. Trimming cost V 4 bases and J 9 bases; bases outside gene matches: 8. Germline V gives CDR1 SGHRS, CDR2 YFSETQ. The CDR3 sequence is 16 residues long. CDR3 protein: CASSEGTSGRLVEQFF. CDR3 coding DNA: TGCGCCAGCAGCGAAGGGACTAGCGGGAGGTTAGTTGAGCAGTTCTTC.

The chain couples TRBV6-5 to TRBJ2-1; D unclear. The V and J ends lost 5 bases and 7 bases respectively, with 9 bases between them. Germline loops: CDR1 MNHEY, CDR2 SVGAGI. CDR3 size: 12 residues. The CDR3 DNA reads TGTGCCAGCAGTCCGGCGCGAAATGAGCAGTTCTTC. Translated, it gives CASSPARNEQFF.

The rearrangement links TRBV9 to TRBJ2-2; D remains unclear. Trimming took off 0 bases at V and 5 bases at J, with 5 bases between the two ends. Germline V gene data show CDR1 as SGDLS and CDR2 as YYNGEE. CDR3 length: 13 amino acids. The CDR3 sequence: CASSVGETGELFF. The CDR3 DNA sequence: TGTGCCAGCAGCGTAGGTGAGACCGGGGAGCTGTTTTTT. The full variable domain, with the rest looked up from reference TRBV9 and TRBJ2-2, is DSGVTQTPKHLITATGQRVTLRCSPRSGDLSVYWYQQSLDQGLQFLIQYYNGEERAKGNILERFSAQQFPDLHSELNLSSLELGDSALYFCASSVGETGELFFGEGSRLTVL.

The chain joins TRBV28 to TRBJ1-1, with TRBD1 as a possible D gene (6 bases). The ends were cut back, 6 bases at V and 8 bases at J, with 16 bases in the middle. Germline loops: CDR1 MDHEN, CDR2 SYDVKM. This CDR3 is built from 13 residues. CDR3 DNA sequence: TGTGCCAGCAGGAGTACAGGGATTGGAGAAGCTTTCTTT. Translating it yields CASRSTGIGEAFF.

The table lists this clone with a count of one. The gene calls are TRBV6-5 and TRBJ2-5, with TRBD2 matching over 9 bases. Germline lookup yields CDR1 MNHEY and CDR2 SVGAGI. V lost 6 bases and J lost 4; bases outside the gene matches: 9. The CDR3 contains 15 residues. The CDR3 reads CASSRGSGSVETQYF. The CDR3 nucleotides are TGTGCCAGCAGCCGCGGTAGCGGGAGTGTAGAGACCCAGTACTTC.

V and J are TRBV30 and TRBJ2-7; perhaps TRBD2 as D (6 bases). Germline V gene data show CDR1 as GTSNPN and CDR2 as SVGIG (reference sequence). This CDR3 has 15 residues. Trimming pared 3 bases from V and 0 bases from J, leaving 15 bases between. Written as DNA, the CDR3 is TGTGCCTGGAGGAGGAGGGTGGCCTTCTCCTACGAGCAGTACTTC. This sequence encodes CAWRRRVAFSYEQYF.

This rearrangement joins TRBV5-1 to TRBJ2-1; 9 nucleotides line up with TRBD2. Germline V gene data show CDR1 as SGHRS and CDR2 as YFSETQ. Unmatched junction bases numbered 7, after V lost 4 bases and J lost 8 bases. There are 14 residues in the CDR3. CDR3 DNA: TGCGCCAGCAGCGCGGGACTAGCAGGCTATGAGCAGTTCTTC. This translates into CASSAGLAGYEQFF.

The CDR3 nucleotides read TGCGCCAGCAGCCAAGTGGACGCGCTCAACGGGTACAATGAGCAGTTCTTC. It yields the protein CASSQVDALNGYNEQFF. J is TRBJ2-1 and V is TRBV4-1, with D hard to call. The CDR3 covers 17 residues. Germline V lookup: CDR1 MGHRA, CDR2 YSYEKL. V was pared by 1 base and J by 4 bases, with 17 bases between.

The gene calls are TRBV19 and TRBJ2-1; D call uncertain. The V and J ends lost 7 bases and 3 bases respectively, with 13 bases between them. CDR1 LNHDA and CDR2 SQIVND come from the germline V gene (reference sequence). The CDR3 totals 14 residues. CDR3 loop: CASNRVGFYNEQFF. In DNA form, the CDR3 reads TGTGCCAGTAATCGGGTCGGCTTCTACAATGAGCAGTTCTTC.

V and J are TRBV9 and TRBJ1-1; the D gene is possibly TRBD1 (6 bases). V lost 4 bases to trimming and J lost 4 bases, with 17 bases between them. CDR3 length equals 15 residues. Germline V gene sequence: CDR1 SGDLS, CDR2 YYNGEE. The CDR3 region has the DNA TGTGCCAGCAGCCCGTTGGGCAGGGGAGTCACTGAAGCTTTCTTT. It specifies CASSPLGRGVTEAFF.

The CDR3 bases are TGTGCCAGCAGGCCAACCACTAGCCCCTACGAGCAGTACTTC. The encoded protein is CASRPTTSPYEQYF. This chain uses TRBV5-6 with TRBJ2-7; D is possibly TRBD2 (6 bases). The CDR3 contains 14 residues. Germline CDR1 and CDR2: SGHDT and YYEEEE. Trimming cost V 5 bases and J 2 bases, with 14 bases left between them.

The chain combines TRBV7-9 with TRBJ2-1; D ambiguous. In germline, CDR1 is SEHNR, CDR2 FQNEAQ (reference sequence). This CDR3 is 17 amino acids long. Trimming removed 5 bases from V and 3 bases from J, with 20 bases in between. CDR3: CASSPKNTGSGYNEQFF. CDR3 DNA: TGTGCCAGCAGCCCCAAAAACACCGGATCAGGCTACAATGAGCAGTTCTTC. Drawing the rest from reference TRBV7-9 and TRBJ2-1, the complete variable domain is DTGVSQNPRHKITKRGQNVTFRCDPISEHNRLYWYRQTLGQGPEFLTYFQNEAQLEKSRLLSDRFSAERPKGSFSTLEIQRTEQGDSAMYLCASSPKNTGSGYNEQFFGPGTRLTVL.

V is TRBV16 and J is TRBJ2-1; 8 bases map to TRBD1. The germline gives CDR1 KGHSY, CDR2 FQNENV. Trimming cost V 3 bases and J 7 bases; bases outside gene matches: 8. This CDR3 spans 15 amino acids. As DNA, the CDR3 is TGTGCCAGCAGCCAGTGGTCAGGGGGCGTTAATGAGCAGTTCTTC. Protein product: CASSQWSGGVNEQFF.

V usage is TRBV5-1 and J usage is TRBJ2-2; D is unresolved. The length of the CDR3 is 16 residues. With 3 bases removed from V and 0 bases from J, the gap between germline ends came to 12 bases. Per the germline V gene, CDR1 is SGHRS and CDR2 is YFSETQ. The CDR3 loop is CASSWGWTTNTGELFF. For the CDR3, the DNA is TGCGCCAGCAGCTGGGGATGGACGACGAACACCGGGGAGCTGTTTTTT.

The V call is TRBV4-2, the J call TRBJ1-5; D is possibly TRBD1 (6 bases). Germline V gives CDR1 LGHNA, CDR2 YNFKEQ. This CDR3 has 16 amino acids. The V gene lost 1 base and the J gene lost 0 bases, with 10 bases spanning the gap. The CDR3 nucleotides read TGTGCCAGCAGCCAAGTCTGGGACAATAGCAATCAGCCCCAGCATTTT. Its translation is CASSQVWDNSNQPQHF.

The chain joins TRBV6-6 to TRBJ2-1; D possibly corresponds to TRBD2 (6 bases). V was cut by 2 bases and J by 8 bases, with 13 bases left in between. Germline lookup yields CDR1 MNHNY and CDR2 SVGAGI (reference sequence). The CDR3 has 14 amino acids. The CDR3 bases are TGTGCCAGCAGTTACAGAAGGAGGGTTGATGAGCAGTTCTTC. Residues: CASSYRRRVDEQFF.

The V call is TRBV27, the J call TRBJ2-1; 15 bases align to TRBD2. The CDR3 is 15 residues long. Germline V CDR1 and CDR2: MNHEY, SMNVEV (reference sequence). V lost 6 bases and J lost 3; bases outside the gene matches: 0. The CDR3 sequence is CASRGLAGGYNEQFF. Here the CDR3 DNA reads TGTGCCAGCAGGGGACTAGCGGGAGGCTACAATGAGCAGTTCTTC.

V gene TRBV9 combines with J gene TRBJ1-2; no reliable D call. V lost 6 bases to trimming and J lost 5 bases, with 8 bases between them. The CDR3 runs 11 residues. Germline loops: CDR1 SGDLS, CDR2 YYNGEE. As DNA, the CDR3 is TGTGCCAGCAATGGATTATATGGCTACACCTTC. It encodes CASNGLYGYTF.

V gene TRBV25-1 combines with J gene TRBJ1-1; tentative D call: TRBD1 (5 bases). The germline V gene has CDR1 MGHDK and CDR2 SYGVNS. Trimming removed 1 base from V and 4 bases from J, with 10 bases in between. The CDR3 consists of 14 residues. CDR3 sequence (DNA): TGTGCCAGCAGTGAATGGGGCCAGGGCACTGAAGCTTTCTTT. Protein sequence: CASSEWGQGTEAFF.

A single count supports this clone. This chain joins TRBV7-9 and TRBJ2-3; TRBD2 agrees at 8 bases. This CDR3 is 15 amino acids long. J gave up 4 bases and V 3 bases, and 6 bases lay outside the gene matches. Germline V gives CDR1 SEHNR, CDR2 FQNEAQ (reference sequence). Here the CDR3 reads CASSLSGSRADTQYF. CDR3 DNA sequence: TGTGCCAGCAGCTTGAGCGGGAGTAGGGCAGATACGCAGTATTTT.